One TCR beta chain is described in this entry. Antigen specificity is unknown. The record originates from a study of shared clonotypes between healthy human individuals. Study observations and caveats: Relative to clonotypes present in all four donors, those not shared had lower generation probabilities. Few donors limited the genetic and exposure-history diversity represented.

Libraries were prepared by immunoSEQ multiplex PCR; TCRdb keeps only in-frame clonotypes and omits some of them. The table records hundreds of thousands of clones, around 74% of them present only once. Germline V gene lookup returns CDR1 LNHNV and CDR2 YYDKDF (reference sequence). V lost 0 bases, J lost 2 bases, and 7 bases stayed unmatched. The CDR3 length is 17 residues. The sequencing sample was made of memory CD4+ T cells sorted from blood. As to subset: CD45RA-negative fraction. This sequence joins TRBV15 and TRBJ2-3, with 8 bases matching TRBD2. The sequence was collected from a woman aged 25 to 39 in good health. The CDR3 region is CATSRDFTSGYTDTQYF. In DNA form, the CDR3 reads TGTGCCACCAGCAGAGATTTCACTAGCGGTTACACAGATACGCAGTATTTT.